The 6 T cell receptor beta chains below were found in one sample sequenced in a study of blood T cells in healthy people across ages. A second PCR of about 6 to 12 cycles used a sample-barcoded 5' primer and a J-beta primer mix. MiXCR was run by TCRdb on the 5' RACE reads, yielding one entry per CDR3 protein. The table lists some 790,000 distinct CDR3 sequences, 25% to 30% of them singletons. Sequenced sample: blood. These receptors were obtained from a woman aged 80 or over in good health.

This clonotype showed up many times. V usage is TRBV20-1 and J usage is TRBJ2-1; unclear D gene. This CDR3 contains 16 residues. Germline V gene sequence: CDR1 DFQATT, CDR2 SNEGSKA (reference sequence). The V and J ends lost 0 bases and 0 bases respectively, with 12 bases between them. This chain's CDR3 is CSARDFGRSSYNEQFF. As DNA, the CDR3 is TGCAGTGCTAGAGATTTTGGTCGCTCCTCCTACAATGAGCAGTTCTTC.

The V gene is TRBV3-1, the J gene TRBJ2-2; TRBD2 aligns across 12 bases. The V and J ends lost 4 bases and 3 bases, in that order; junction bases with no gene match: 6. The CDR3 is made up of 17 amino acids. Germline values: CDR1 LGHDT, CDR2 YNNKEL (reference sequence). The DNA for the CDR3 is TGTGCCAGCAGCCCCGAAGGACTAGCGGGGTACACCGGGGAGCTGTTTTTT. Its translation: CASSPEGLAGYTGELFF.

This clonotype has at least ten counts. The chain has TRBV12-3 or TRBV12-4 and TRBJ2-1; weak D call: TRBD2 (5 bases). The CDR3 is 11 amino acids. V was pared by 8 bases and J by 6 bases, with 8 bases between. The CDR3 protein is CASSGLNEQFF. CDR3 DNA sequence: TGTGCCAGCTCCGGACTCAATGAGCAGTTCTTC.

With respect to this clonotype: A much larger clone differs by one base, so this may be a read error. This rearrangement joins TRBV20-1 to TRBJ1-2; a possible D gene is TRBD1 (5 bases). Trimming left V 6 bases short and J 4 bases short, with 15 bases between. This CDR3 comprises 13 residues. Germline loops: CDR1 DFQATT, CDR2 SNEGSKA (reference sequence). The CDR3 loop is CSATAVLGYGYTF. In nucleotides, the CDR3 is TGCAGTGCGACAGCGGTCCTGGGCTATGGCTACACCTTC.

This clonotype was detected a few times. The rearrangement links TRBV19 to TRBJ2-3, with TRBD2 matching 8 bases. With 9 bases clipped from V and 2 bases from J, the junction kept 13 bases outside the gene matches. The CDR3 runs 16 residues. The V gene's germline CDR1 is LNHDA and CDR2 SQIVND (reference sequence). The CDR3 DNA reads TGTGCCAGCGCTACAACCGGGACTAGAATCACAGATACGCAGTATTTT. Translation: CASATTGTRITDTQYF.

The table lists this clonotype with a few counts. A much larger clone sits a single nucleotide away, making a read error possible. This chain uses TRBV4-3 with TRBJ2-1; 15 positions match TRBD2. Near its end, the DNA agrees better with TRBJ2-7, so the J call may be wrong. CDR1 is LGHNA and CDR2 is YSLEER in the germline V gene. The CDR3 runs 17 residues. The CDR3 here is CASSQDGTSGGYNEQYF. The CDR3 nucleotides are TGCGCCAGCAGCCAAGATGGGACTAGCGGGGGGTACAATGAGCAGTACTTC.